This T cell receptor beta chain was recovered during a study of CD8 T cells in ankylosing spondylitis. Making use of molecular barcodes, quantitative 5'-RACE generated TCR beta libraries. One entry per CDR3 protein results from TCRdb running MiXCR on the 5' RACE reads. The sample carries a few hundred thousand distinct CDR3 sequences, roughly a quarter recorded once. Germline V gives CDR1 DFQATT, CDR2 SNEGSKA (reference sequence). The CDR3 runs 12 residues. Trimming shortened V by 3 bases and J by 5 bases, and 10 bases separated the two germline ends. What was sequenced was blood, either unsorted or a sorted T cell fraction (not recorded which). This sequence was found in a male donor with ankylosing spondylitis or in good health (not recorded which). This chain joins TRBV20-1 and TRBJ2-5; a possible D gene is TRBD1 (5 bases). CDR3 nucleotide sequence: TGCAGTGCTAGCAGGGTTCAGGAGACCCAGTACTTC. It codes for CSASRVQETQYF.